This T cell receptor beta chain came from a study of identifying expanded T cells in peripheral blood. Produced via immunoSEQ multiplex PCR; TCRdb's table is partial and in-frame only. The sample carries 55,000 to 75,000 clones, 87% recorded once. CDR1 is SQVTM and CDR2 is ANQGSEA in the germline V gene. V lost 7 bases to trimming and J lost 1 base, with 14 bases between them. The CDR3 length is 13 residues. The chain is built from TRBV29-1 and TRBJ2-7; D may correspond to TRBD1 or TRBD2 (5 bases each). This clonotype was obtained from a person aged 18 to 75 in good health. The specimen sequenced was blood. The chain's CDR3 is CSARGPDSYEQYF. CDR3 bases: TGCAGCGCCCGGGGCCCGGATTCCTACGAGCAGTACTTC.